This T cell receptor (beta chain) was found in a study of T cell responses to AZD1222 COVID-19 vaccine. The study's findings and limits: Nearly half of spike-specific TCRs reportedly target unmutated variant regions. Samples come after the peak T cell response, not at day 14.

Assay used: immunoSEQ multiplex PCR; TCRdb lists only in-frame clones, some missing. This table holds about 200,000 clones, approximately 94% found once. Regarding this clone: Its antigen is unknown.

V was pared by 4 bases and J by 1 base, with 17 bases between. Germline-derived CDR1 and CDR2 are MNHEY and SMNVEV (reference sequence). CDR3 length equals 16 residues. The sequences come from peripheral blood, collected on day 0 of MenACWY control vaccination. The chain recombines TRBV27 with TRBJ2-7; D could derive from TRBD1 or TRBD2 (5 bases each). The clonotype comes from an adult in good health. The DNA of the CDR3 is TGTGCCAGCAGTTCCAGCCGGGACGGAATGTCCTACGAGCAGTACTTC. It translates to CASSSSRDGMSYEQYF.